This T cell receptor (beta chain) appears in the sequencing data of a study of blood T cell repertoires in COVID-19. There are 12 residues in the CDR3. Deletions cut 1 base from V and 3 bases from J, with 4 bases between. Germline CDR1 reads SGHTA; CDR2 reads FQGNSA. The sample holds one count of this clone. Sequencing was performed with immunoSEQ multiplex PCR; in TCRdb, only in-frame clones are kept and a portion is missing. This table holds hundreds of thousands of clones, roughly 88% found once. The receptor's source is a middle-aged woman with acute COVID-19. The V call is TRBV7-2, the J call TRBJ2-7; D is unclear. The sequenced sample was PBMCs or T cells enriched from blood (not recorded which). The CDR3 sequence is CASSLGYYEQYF. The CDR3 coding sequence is TGTGCCAGCAGCTTAGGTTACTACGAGCAGTACTTC.